These 23 T cell receptor beta chains share one sample of origin, sequenced in a study of blood T cell repertoires in COVID-19. The table came from immunoSEQ multiplex PCR; TCRdb's copy has only in-frame clones and leaves some out. The sample has some 300,000 clones; roughly nine tenths are singletons. Material for sequencing was PBMCs or T cells enriched from blood (not recorded which). All receptors derive from a woman between 45 and 65 years old who had been exposed to COVID-19.

The V and J genes are TRBV4-1 and TRBJ1-1; 8 nucleotides match TRBD1. The CDR3 consists of 15 residues. Germline CDR1 MGHRA, CDR2 YSYEKL. The V segment lost 0 bases and the J segment 5 bases; nucleotides outside the gene matches: 5. The CDR3 DNA follows: TGCGCCAGCAGCCAAGATCCAGGGGGCGGGACTGAAGCTTTCTTT. This codes for CASSQDPGGGTEAFF.

This clone turned up a few times. The chain joins TRBV3-1 (or the pseudogene TRBV3-2) to TRBJ2-7, with TRBD1 identical over 8 bases. CDR1 is LGHDT, CDR2 YNNKEL, per germline (reference sequence). The ends lost 4 bases at V and 6 bases at J; junction bases unmatched: 2. The CDR3 length is 12 residues. CDR3 nucleotides: TGTGCCAGCAGCCGAGACAGGGGCGAGCAGTACTTC. Amino acid sequence: CASSRDRGEQYF.

The chain is built from TRBV28 and TRBJ1-2; tentatively, D is TRBD1 (6 bases). Looked up from germline, CDR1 is MDHEN and CDR2 is SYDVKM. The CDR3 length is 13 residues. V was shortened by 2 bases and J by 5 bases, with 9 bases between the two germline ends. For the CDR3, the DNA is TGTGCCAGCAGTTTACACAGGGATTATGGCTACACCTTC. This codes for CASSLHRDYGYTF.

This sequence joins TRBV5-1 and TRBJ1-6; D gene unclear. This CDR3 contains 15 residues. Trimming pared 3 bases from V and 6 bases from J, leaving 13 bases between. The germline gives CDR1 SGHRS, CDR2 YFSETQ. The CDR3 DNA is TGCGCCAGCAGCTCTGGACTTCTAGGTAATTCACCCCTCCACTTT. Encoded protein: CASSSGLLGNSPLHF.

The chain recombines TRBV6-1 with TRBJ2-7, with 9 bases lining up with TRBD1. The V segment lost 2 bases and the J segment 2 bases; nucleotides outside the gene matches: 4. The germline V gene has CDR1 MNHNS and CDR2 SASEGT. The CDR3 loop spans 15 amino acids. The CDR3 sequence: CASSERGQGPYEQYF. CDR3 coding DNA: TGTGCCAGCAGTGAACGGGGACAGGGCCCCTACGAGCAGTACTTC.

A remark on this clone: This likely came from a read error, as a far larger clone is one base away. The chain links TRBV5-4 to TRBJ1-2; possibly TRBD1 for D (6 bases). Between the trimmed V and J ends, which lost 4 bases and 4 bases, there was a span of 11 bases. The CDR3 is 13 amino acids. Germline lookup yields CDR1 SGHNT and CDR2 YYREEE (reference sequence). CDR3 nucleotide sequence: TGTGCCAGCAGCCCGGGACACTCCTATGGCTACACCTTC. This gives the protein CASSPGHSYGYTF.

The CDR3, as DNA: TGCGCCAGCAGCCAATTAATAGCGGGCGCAGATACGCAGTATTTT. The encoded protein is CASSQLIAGADTQYF. The gene calls are TRBV4-1 and TRBJ2-3, with 7 bases identical to TRBD2. The germline CDR1 and CDR2 sequences are MGHRA and YSYEKL. The CDR3 has 15 residues. Trimming removed 2 bases from V and 4 bases from J; junction bases left unmatched: 6.

V is TRBV2 and J is TRBJ1-1, with 8 bases aligning to TRBD1. The CDR3 sequence is 14 residues long. Germline values: CDR1 SNHLY, CDR2 FYNNEI. V trimming: 5 bases; J trimming: 6 bases; junction bases outside the gene matches: 8. The DNA of the CDR3 is TGTGCCAGCAGTAACCGACAGGGGAATTCTGAAGCTTTCTTT. This gives the protein CASSNRQGNSEAFF.

The gene calls are TRBV3-1 (or the pseudogene TRBV3-2) and TRBJ2-5, with D possibly matching TRBD2 (6 bases). Looked up from germline, CDR1 is LGHDT and CDR2 is YNNKEL (reference sequence). The CDR3 sequence is 14 residues long. V lost 5 bases to trimming and J lost 1 base, with 11 bases between them. The CDR3 DNA reads TGTGCCAGCAGCACGCGGGACGGCCAAGAGACCCAGTACTTC. Translating it yields CASSTRDGQETQYF.

The V gene is TRBV10-3, the J gene TRBJ2-7; 9 bases map to TRBD1. The CDR3 extends over 16 amino acids. After removal of 0 bases from V and 3 bases from J, the junction contained 6 bases not matched to a gene. Germline CDR1 and CDR2: ENHRY and SYGVKD. The CDR3 nucleotides read TGTGCCATCAGTGAGTCCAGGGGGACAGGGAACTACGAGCAGTACTTC. Its protein product is CAISESRGTGNYEQYF.

Note on this clone: Other DNA variants within this sample encode the same CDR3. This chain joins TRBV5-1 and TRBJ1-4; possibly TRBD1 for D (5 bases). The CDR3 length is 15 residues. With 0 bases removed from V and 2 bases from J, the gap between germline ends came to 8 bases. Germline CDR1 SGHRS, CDR2 YFSETQ. CDR3 sequence reads: CASSLGGATNEKLFF. As DNA, the CDR3 is TGCGCCAGCAGCTTGGGTGGGGCGACTAATGAAAAACTGTTTTTT.

This sequence joins TRBV4-1 and TRBJ2-7; D possibly corresponds to TRBD1 (5 bases). Germline V gene data show CDR1 as MGHRA and CDR2 as YSYEKL. The CDR3 runs to 16 residues. V was cut by 8 bases and J by 1 base, with 21 bases left in between. The CDR3 is CASSPLGTGPSYEQYF. Here the CDR3 DNA reads TGCGCCAGCTCCCCGCTAGGTACAGGTCCGTCCTACGAGCAGTACTTC.

J is TRBJ1-6 and V is TRBV19; D may be TRBD1 (5 bases). Trimming shortened V by 4 bases and J by 14 bases, and 21 bases separated the two germline ends. Per the germline V gene, CDR1 is LNHDA and CDR2 is SQIVND (reference sequence). CDR3 size: 15 residues. CDR3 nucleotides: TGTGCCAGTAGTACATCCTGGACAAATACTCCGGCCCTCCACTTT. This gives the protein CASSTSWTNTPALHF.

The chain combines TRBV2 with TRBJ2-7; D is possibly TRBD1 (5 bases). This CDR3 region has 14 residues. The V gene lost 2 bases and the J gene lost 3 bases, with 11 bases spanning the gap. Germline V gene lookup returns CDR1 SNHLY and CDR2 FYNNEI. This CDR3 is CASSEPRGGYEQYF. The CDR3 DNA follows: TGTGCCAGCAGTGAACCTAGGGGCGGCTACGAGCAGTACTTC.

The chain combines TRBV6-5 with TRBJ1-2; 7 nucleotides line up with TRBD1. Germline CDR1 MNHEY, CDR2 SVGAGI. This CDR3 is 13 amino acids long. The V and J ends lost 6 bases and 4 bases, in that order; junction bases with no gene match: 5. Written as DNA, the CDR3 is TGTGCCAGCAGCCCCGGGACAGTCTATGGCTACACCTTC. It codes for CASSPGTVYGYTF.

V is TRBV6-5 and J is TRBJ1-6; 7 nucleotides line up with TRBD1. The germline V gene encodes CDR1 MNHEY and CDR2 SVGAGI. The CDR3 has 12 residues. With V trimmed by 7 bases and J by 10 bases, 4 bases remained unmatched. CDR3 amino acids: CASKRGRSPLHF. CDR3 sequence (DNA): TGTGCCAGCAAAAGGGGGCGGTCACCCCTCCACTTT.

This chain uses TRBV7-6 with TRBJ1-1, with D possibly TRBD1 on 6 matching bases. CDR1 and CDR2 from the germline V gene are SGHVS and FNYEAQ. This CDR3 region has 15 residues. V lost 4 bases and J lost 5, with 17 bases in between. The CDR3 DNA is TGTGCCAGCAGCTCATCTCAGGGGTCTGGGACTGAAGCTTTCTTT. It encodes CASSSSQGSGTEAFF.

V usage is TRBV10-3 and J usage is TRBJ1-3, with D possibly matching TRBD1 (6 bases). Germline CDR1 and CDR2: ENHRY and SYGVKD. V lost 6 bases and J 0 bases, leaving 9 bases between the germline ends. There are 14 residues in the CDR3. The CDR3 spells CAISRGLSGNTIYF. CDR3 bases: TGTGCCATCAGCAGGGGCCTCTCTGGAAACACCATATATTTT.

This clone was seen just once. The V call is TRBV5-1, the J call TRBJ2-7; 10 bases are shared with TRBD1. The CDR3 sequence is 13 residues long. Looked up from germline, CDR1 is SGHRS and CDR2 is YFSETQ. V was clipped by 8 bases and J by 3 bases; unmatched bases: 5. DNA of the CDR3: TGCGCCAGTACGGGACAGGGGTTCTACGAGCAGTACTTC. Amino acid sequence: CASTGQGFYEQYF. Full variable domain (remainder filled in from reference TRBV5-1 and TRBJ2-7): KAGVTQTPRYLIKTRGQQVTLSCSPISGHRSVSWYQQTPGQGLQFLFEYFSETQRNKGNFPGRFSGRQFSNSRSEMNVSTLELGDSALYLCASTGQGFYEQYFGPGTRLTVT.

Of note for this clone: Other DNA sequences in the sample encode the same CDR3. The chain recombines TRBV7-9 with TRBJ2-7; TRBD1 matches at 7 bases. CDR3 size: 14 residues. The germline V gene encodes CDR1 SEHNR and CDR2 FQNEAQ (reference sequence). The J segment lost 1 base and the V segment lost 1 base, leaving 1 base of the junction unmatched. The CDR3 here is CASSLGDSSYEQYF. For the CDR3, the DNA is TGTGCCAGCAGCTTAGGGGACAGTTCCTACGAGCAGTACTTC.

This chain connects TRBV28 to TRBJ1-2; maybe TRBD1 (6 bases). The germline gives CDR1 MDHEN, CDR2 SYDVKM. This CDR3 comprises 16 residues. V was shortened by 6 bases and J by 2 bases, with 19 bases between the two germline ends. CDR3 residues: CASSPRYQGRNYGYTF. Written as DNA, the CDR3 is TGTGCCAGCAGCCCACGATATCAGGGGCGGAACTATGGCTACACCTTC.

The chain combines TRBV2 with TRBJ1-6, with D perhaps TRBD1 (6 bases). Germline V lookup: CDR1 SNHLY, CDR2 FYNNEI. V was cut by 7 bases and J by 6 bases, with 7 bases left in between. The CDR3 runs to 12 residues. The CDR3 DNA sequence: TGTGCCAGCAAGGACAGTAATTCACCCCTCCACTTT. This gives the protein CASKDSNSPLHF.

Only one count was recorded for this clone. The chain combines TRBV5-4 with TRBJ2-1; the match to TRBD1 covers 9 bases. Trimming cost V 0 bases and J 7 bases; bases outside gene matches: 5. Germline CDR1 reads SGHNT; CDR2 reads YYREEE (reference sequence). The CDR3 is 15 amino acids. The DNA of the CDR3 is TGTGCCAGCAGCTTGGTGGGACAGGGACGAAATGAGCAGTTCTTC. This encodes CASSLVGQGRNEQFF.